These 7 T cell receptor beta chains came from one sample sequenced in a study of cytomegalovirus exposure and HLA in healthy donors. The data were produced by immunoSEQ multiplex PCR, yet TCRdb's version contains in-frame clones alone and is incomplete. The data contain 60,000 or so clones, 91% of them singletons. The sample was PBMCs. The receptors come from a woman in her 30s in good health and CMV-seronegative.

The genes are TRBV2 and TRBJ2-1; possible D gene TRBD1, 5 bases. CDR1 SNHLY and CDR2 FYNNEI come from the germline V gene. V gave up 0 bases and J gave up 6 bases, with 12 bases separating them. The CDR3 totals 15 residues. CDR3 protein: CASSEAPTDPNEQFF. As DNA, the CDR3 is TGTGCCAGCAGTGAAGCGCCGACAGACCCCAATGAGCAGTTCTTC.

This clone came up once. V usage is TRBV6-1 and J usage is TRBJ1-2; 7 bases line up with TRBD1. This CDR3 contains 15 residues. The J segment lost 4 bases and the V segment lost 2 bases, leaving 7 bases of the junction unmatched. CDR1 MNHNS and CDR2 SASEGT come from the germline V gene. This CDR3 is CASSEWAGGTYGYTF. CDR3 coding DNA: TGTGCCAGCAGTGAATGGGCAGGGGGAACCTATGGCTACACCTTC.

The CDR3 nucleotides read TGTGCCAGCAGCGGCATAACTGAAGCTTTCTTT. Protein: CASSGITEAFF. This chain uses TRBV7-9 with TRBJ1-1; D is unclear. The V end lost 5 bases, the J end lost 5 bases, and 6 bases lay between the germline ends. From germline, CDR1 is SEHNR and CDR2 FQNEAQ (reference sequence). The CDR3 totals 11 residues.

This chain uses TRBV9 with TRBJ2-5; D may be TRBD2 (5 bases). Trimming shortened V by 4 bases and J by 3 bases, and 19 bases separated the two germline ends. The CDR3 sequence is 16 residues long. CDR1 SGDLS and CDR2 YYNGEE come from the germline V gene. The CDR3 is CASSPQGWVGEETQYF. In DNA form, the CDR3 reads TGTGCCAGCAGCCCCCAAGGTTGGGTGGGAGAAGAGACCCAGTACTTC.

The chain couples TRBV19 to TRBJ2-5; TRBD2 agrees at 10 bases. Germline CDR1 and CDR2: LNHDA and SQIVND (reference sequence). There are 15 residues in the CDR3. The V segment lost 3 bases and the J segment 5 bases; nucleotides outside the gene matches: 6. The CDR3 is CASSIQISGRETQYF. CDR3 bases: TGTGCCAGTAGTATTCAGATTAGCGGGAGGGAGACCCAGTACTTC.

V gene TRBV10-1 combines with J gene TRBJ2-1; a possible D gene is TRBD2 (6 bases). This CDR3 contains 10 residues. Trimming removed 10 bases from V and 11 bases from J, with 12 bases in between. Germline loops: CDR1 WNHNN, CDR2 SYGVQD (reference sequence). The CDR3 nucleotides are TGCGCCACCCCGCGGGAACAGCAGTTCTTC. Encoded protein: CATPREQQFF.

The chain recombines TRBV12-5 with TRBJ1-2; 8 positions match TRBD1. Germline values: CDR1 LGHNT, CDR2 FRNRAP. The CDR3 consists of 16 residues. With 0 bases clipped from V and 7 bases from J, the junction kept 10 bases outside the gene matches. CDR3 protein: CASGLVLTGGIGGYTF. DNA for the CDR3: TGTGCTAGTGGTTTGGTACTCACAGGGGGGATAGGTGGCTACACCTTC. Combining the CDR3 with reference TRBV12-5 and TRBJ1-2 gives the whole variable domain DARVTQTPRHKVTEMGQEVTMRCQPILGHNTVFWYRQTMMQGLELLAYFRNRAPLDDSGMPKDRFSAEMPDATLATLKIQPSEPRDSAVYFCASGLVLTGGIGGYTFGSGTRLTVV.